Each of the 32 T cell receptor beta chains below was sequenced from the same sample in a study of response to subunit inactivated influenza vaccine. One entry per CDR3 protein results from TCRdb running MiXCR on the RT-PCR reads. The table has hundreds of thousands of distinct CDR3 sequences, roughly 13% seen once. The sequences come from PBMCs from blood, collected 14 to 15 days before vaccination. Source of these receptors: a man over 45 who received an inactivated influenza vaccine.

This clonotype came up many times. The chain has TRBV29-1 and TRBJ2-3; D remains ambiguous. V was clipped by 0 bases and J by 7 bases, with 8 bases between them. In germline, CDR1 is SQVTM, CDR2 ANQGSEA. CDR3 length: 12 amino acids. CDR3 DNA: TGCAGCGTTGAAGAGGAGTACAATACGCAGTATTTT. Its protein is CSVEEEYNTQYF.

This clonotype was counted between two and nine times. The rearrangement links TRBV29-1 to TRBJ2-2, with D perhaps TRBD1 (5 bases). This CDR3 comprises 14 residues. Trimming removed 3 bases from V and 1 base from J, with 9 bases in between. Germline V gene sequence: CDR1 SQVTM, CDR2 ANQGSEA. The DNA of the CDR3 is TGCAGCGTTGATCCAGGGTTGAACACCGGGGAGCTGTTTTTT. Translation gives CSVDPGLNTGELFF.

A few counts support this clonotype. The chain has TRBV20-1 and TRBJ1-5; 7 nucleotides agree with TRBD1. The germline gives CDR1 DFQATT, CDR2 SNEGSKA (reference sequence). The CDR3 consists of 13 residues. Trimming at V came to 7 bases and at J to 5 bases, leaving 8 bases not matched to a gene. CDR3 sequence reads: CSVPQGVDQPQHF. CDR3 sequence (DNA): TGCAGTGTACCCCAGGGGGTTGATCAGCCCCAGCATTTT.

The rearrangement joins TRBV20-1 to TRBJ2-7; 7 nucleotides line up with TRBD1. V lost 4 bases to trimming and J lost 2 bases; unmatched junction nucleotides: 14. This CDR3 spans 16 amino acids. CDR1 and CDR2 from the germline V gene are DFQATT and SNEGSKA (reference sequence). In nucleotides, the CDR3 is TGCAGTGCTATCAGACGACCTGAGACAGGGCCCTACGAGCAGTACTTC. Translating it yields CSAIRRPETGPYEQYF.

As DNA, the CDR3 is TGCGCCAGCAGCCACGGGACTAGCGGGGAGTCCACCTACAATGAGCAGTTCTTC. It translates to CASSHGTSGESTYNEQFF. The chain combines TRBV4-3 with TRBJ2-1; 13 bases match TRBD2. The V gene end was trimmed by 3 bases and the J gene end by 2 bases; junction bases not matched to a gene: 7. Germline V gives CDR1 LGHNA, CDR2 YSLEER. This CDR3 is built from 18 residues.

The chain carries TRBV15 and TRBJ1-6; D remains ambiguous. V was cut by 0 bases and J by 3 bases, with 12 bases left in between. CDR1 and CDR2 (germline): LNHNV, YYDKDF (reference sequence). The CDR3 length is 17 residues. The CDR3 sequence: CATSRERVGGYNSPLHF. The CDR3, as DNA: TGTGCCACCAGCAGAGAGAGGGTAGGAGGCTATAATTCACCCCTCCACTTT.

The gene calls are TRBV9 and TRBJ1-1, with 7 bases fitting TRBD1. Germline lookup yields CDR1 SGDLS and CDR2 YYNGEE. CDR3 length: 15 amino acids. The V segment lost 2 bases and the J segment 5 bases; nucleotides outside the gene matches: 9. The CDR3 sequence is CASSVGRGIGTEAFF. The CDR3 bases are TGTGCCAGCAGCGTCGGCAGGGGGATTGGGACTGAAGCTTTCTTT.

This clonotype was observed a few times. The rearrangement links TRBV5-4 to TRBJ2-7, with a weak D call TRBD1 (6 bases). Trimming removed 0 bases at V and 9 bases at J, with 10 bases between. CDR1 and CDR2 from the germline V gene are SGHNT and YYREEE (reference sequence). The CDR3 spans 12 residues. CDR3 residues: CASSLDEGGQYF. Written as DNA, the CDR3 is TGTGCCAGCAGCTTGGATGAAGGGGGGCAGTACTTC. The full variable domain, rest sourced from reference TRBV5-4 and TRBJ2-7, is ETGVTQSPTHLIKTRGQQVTLRCSSQSGHNTVSWYQQALGQGPQFIFQYYREEENGRGNFPPRFSGLQFPNYSSELNVNALELDDSALYLCASSLDEGGQYFGPGTRLTVT.

For this clonotype: This clone may be a read error of a much larger clone one base away. The genes are TRBV6-2 or TRBV6-3 and TRBJ2-1; 10 nucleotides agree with TRBD2. The V gene's germline CDR1 is MNHEY and CDR2 SVGEGT. There are 14 residues in the CDR3. DNA of the CDR3: TGTGCCAGCACCCTAGCGGGGGCCTACAATGAGCGGTTCTTC. Protein product: CASTLAGAYNERFF.

This clonotype was counted ten times or more. In nucleotides, the CDR3 is TGTGCCAGCAGCCGAGTGGGGCCGACCTACGAGCAGTACTTC. It codes for CASSRVGPTYEQYF. V and J are TRBV7-9 and TRBJ2-7; tentatively, D is TRBD1 (5 bases). Trimming shortened V by 5 bases and J by 2 bases, and 13 bases separated the two germline ends. The germline gives CDR1 SEHNR, CDR2 FQNEAQ (reference sequence). The CDR3 is 14 amino acids. The whole variable domain, remainder taken from reference TRBV7-9 and TRBJ2-7, is DTGVSQNPRHKITKRGQNVTFRCDPISEHNRLYWYRQTLGQGPEFLTYFQNEAQLEKSRLLSDRFSAERPKGSFSTLEIQRTEQGDSAMYLCASSRVGPTYEQYFGPGTRLTVT.

Regarding this clonotype: This could be a read error, since a much larger clone is one nucleotide away. The chain uses TRBV27 and TRBJ1-5, with no clear D. Trimming removed 2 bases at V and 0 bases at J, with 5 bases between. The CDR3 is 14 residues long. In germline, CDR1 is MNHEY, CDR2 SMNVEV (reference sequence). The CDR3 region has the DNA TGTGCCAGCAGTTTACACCATAGCAATCAGCCCCAGCATTTT. Encoded protein: CASSLHHSNQPQHF.

The chain is built from TRBV10-3 and TRBJ2-2, with TRBD2 as a possible D gene (5 bases). The V end was cut by 10 bases, the J end by 3 bases, with 15 bases between. From germline, CDR1 is ENHRY and CDR2 SYGVKD. The CDR3 consists of 14 residues. CDR3 in DNA: TGTGCCAGCCGGGCTCCGAGGGACACCGGGGAGCTGTTTTTT. This translates into CASRAPRDTGELFF.

This chain links TRBV5-6 with TRBJ1-2; no reliable D call. The V end lost 4 bases, the J end lost 4 bases, and 14 bases lay between the germline ends. The V gene's germline CDR1 is SGHDT and CDR2 YYEEEE. The CDR3 contains 14 residues. The CDR3 reads CASSPYLEGYGYTF. The CDR3 DNA follows: TGTGCCAGCAGCCCCTACCTGGAGGGCTATGGCTACACCTTC.

The CDR3 here is CATSRNDPNQETQYF. In DNA form, the CDR3 reads TGTGCCACCAGCAGAAACGACCCCAACCAAGAGACCCAGTACTTC. The V and J genes are TRBV15 and TRBJ2-5; D uncertain. With 2 bases removed from V and 0 bases from J, the gap between germline ends came to 10 bases. The CDR3 contains 15 residues. Per germline, CDR1 LNHNV and CDR2 YYDKDF (reference sequence).

This clonotype was recorded a few times. The rearrangement links TRBV20-1 to TRBJ1-5, with 9 bases lining up with TRBD1. The length of the CDR3 is 13 residues. V lost 5 bases and J lost 4; bases outside the gene matches: 3. The V gene's germline CDR1 is DFQATT and CDR2 SNEGSKA (reference sequence). In nucleotides, the CDR3 is TGCAGTGCTTGGGGGACAGGGAATCAGCCCCAGCATTTT. It encodes CSAWGTGNQPQHF.

V gene TRBV11-2 combines with J gene TRBJ2-7, with 9 positions matching TRBD2. The CDR3 contains 14 residues. Trimming cost V 10 bases and J 4 bases; bases outside gene matches: 11. The germline V gene has CDR1 SGHAT and CDR2 FQNNGV. The CDR3 DNA reads as TGTGCCATTAAGCGGGCTAGCGGGGCGTACGAGCAGTACTTC. Translated, it gives CAIKRASGAYEQYF.

The chain uses TRBV20-1 and TRBJ1-4, with 7 bases that match TRBD1. The germline CDR1 and CDR2 sequences are DFQATT and SNEGSKA (reference sequence). V trimming: 5 bases; J trimming: 3 bases; junction bases outside the gene matches: 3. This CDR3 region has 13 residues. The CDR3 DNA reads TGCAGTGCTTGGACAGGCCCTAATGAAAAACTGTTTTTT. Protein product: CSAWTGPNEKLFF.

The chain links TRBV5-1 to TRBJ2-3; perhaps TRBD2 as D (5 bases). V lost 1 base to trimming and J lost 4 bases, with 13 bases between them. From germline, CDR1 is SGHRS and CDR2 YFSETQ. The CDR3 is 15 amino acids. The CDR3 DNA follows: TGCGCCAGCAGCTTGTGGGGAGACCTTCCAGATACGCAGTATTTT. It specifies CASSLWGDLPDTQYF.

This sequence joins TRBV5-1 and TRBJ2-7, with 10 bases aligning to TRBD2. This CDR3 is built from 18 residues. The germline CDR1 and CDR2 sequences are SGHRS and YFSETQ. J was trimmed by 7 bases and V by 0 bases; bases with no gene match: 16. The DNA for the CDR3 is TGCGCCAGCAGCTTGGACGGACTAGCGGAACCTATTCTCAGGGAGCAGTACTTC. Protein product: CASSLDGLAEPILREQYF.

A few counts support this clonotype. This chain joins TRBV3-1 and TRBJ2-5, with 7 bases matching TRBD1. Germline lookup yields CDR1 LGHDT and CDR2 YNNKEL (reference sequence). V trimming: 4 bases; J trimming: 5 bases; junction bases outside the gene matches: 7. The CDR3 loop spans 14 amino acids. The CDR3 protein is CASSPGQRLETQYF. The CDR3 DNA follows: TGTGCCAGCAGCCCGGGACAGAGGTTGGAGACCCAGTACTTC.

This clonotype was observed a handful of times. The chain couples TRBV7-2 to TRBJ2-5; TRBD2 matches at 9 bases. Germline loops: CDR1 SGHTA, CDR2 FQGNSA. The CDR3 totals 15 residues. The V and J ends lost 7 bases and 6 bases, in that order; junction bases with no gene match: 12. CDR3 bases: TGTGCCAGCACGCGGGGCGGGAGGGTAGATCAGACCCAGTACTTC. This encodes CASTRGGRVDQTQYF. Variable domain in full (rest from reference TRBV7-2 and TRBJ2-5): GAGVSQSPSNKVTEKGKDVELRCDPISGHTALYWYRQSLGQGLEFLIYFQGNSAPDKSGLPSDRFSAERTGGSVSTLTIQRTQQEDSAVYLCASTRGGRVDQTQYFGPGTRLLVL.

The genes are TRBV7-8 and TRBJ2-7; TRBD1 matches at 8 bases. V lost 0 bases to trimming and J lost 2 bases; unmatched junction nucleotides: 3. The germline V gene has CDR1 SGHVS and CDR2 FQNEAQ. The CDR3 extends over 15 amino acids. The CDR3 DNA reads TGTGCCAGCAGCTTAGCGCCGGGACAGGCCTACGAGCAGTACTTC. This encodes CASSLAPGQAYEQYF.

The chain recombines TRBV4-3 with TRBJ2-1; 7 nucleotides match TRBD1. This CDR3 has 15 amino acids. Germline loops: CDR1 LGHNA, CDR2 YSLEER. The V and J ends lost 0 bases and 3 bases, in that order; junction bases with no gene match: 2. In DNA, the CDR3 is TGCGCCAGCAGCCAAGAGACAGGGATCTACAATGAGCAGTTCTTC. Translation: CASSQETGIYNEQFF.

The chain is built from TRBV9 and TRBJ2-2; tentatively, D is TRBD1 or TRBD2 (5 bases each). The germline V gene encodes CDR1 SGDLS and CDR2 YYNGEE. The CDR3 runs 18 residues. Trimming cost V 4 bases and J 0 bases, with 19 bases left between them. CDR3 sequence: CASSTPRAGTANTGELFF. The DNA of the CDR3 is TGTGCCAGCAGCACCCCCCGCGCCGGGACGGCGAACACCGGGGAGCTGTTTTTT.

This clonotype was seen a few times. The chain has TRBV7-8 and TRBJ1-2, with D hard to call. The germline V gene encodes CDR1 SGHVS and CDR2 FQNEAQ. This CDR3 has 12 residues. Between the trimmed V and J ends, which lost 2 bases and 6 bases, there was a span of 7 bases. The CDR3 nucleotides are TGTGCCAGCAGCTTAACAGATGATGGCTACACCTTC. Translation gives CASSLTDDGYTF.

This clonotype was recorded a few times. The rearrangement uses TRBV5-1 and TRBJ1-2; TRBD1 aligns across 8 bases. The CDR3 has 16 amino acids. Germline lookup yields CDR1 SGHRS and CDR2 YFSETQ. Germline trimming cut 4 bases from V and 4 bases from J; bases unmatched to any gene: 12. CDR3 sequence (DNA): TGCGCCAGCAGCCTAACAGACCCGGGACAGGTCTATGGCTACACCTTC. Translating gives CASSLTDPGQVYGYTF.

This clonotype was observed a handful of times. The chain recombines TRBV19 with TRBJ2-7, with D tentatively TRBD1 or TRBD2 (5 bases each). From germline, CDR1 is LNHDA and CDR2 SQIVND (reference sequence). The V end was cut by 10 bases, the J end by 1 base, with 14 bases between. The CDR3 runs to 13 residues. As DNA, the CDR3 is TGTGCCACCTCGGGACGGCCATCCTACGAGCAGTACTTC. Amino acid sequence: CATSGRPSYEQYF.

This clonotype occurred many times. The chain is built from TRBV6-1 and TRBJ2-7; TRBD2 matches at 13 bases. CDR1 and CDR2 (germline): MNHNS, SASEGT. This CDR3 comprises 16 residues. V shed 3 bases and J 6 bases; nucleotides not matched to a gene: 8. CDR3 sequence (DNA): TGTGCCAGCAGTGACCAGGGACTAGCGGGATCCCTCGAGCAGTACTTC. Amino acids: CASSDQGLAGSLEQYF.

This clonotype was observed at least ten times. This chain's CDR3 is CASSLLTSGSFVSGNEQFF. The CDR3 DNA reads as TGTGCCAGCAGTCTCCTGACTAGCGGGAGTTTTGTCAGTGGCAATGAGCAGTTCTTC. The chain combines TRBV27 with TRBJ2-1; 12 nucleotides match TRBD2. In germline, CDR1 is MNHEY, CDR2 SMNVEV (reference sequence). The CDR3 runs to 19 residues. V shed 5 bases, J shed 6 bases, and the junction held 17 bases outside the gene matches.

This clonotype was seen a few times. This chain joins TRBV29-1 and TRBJ1-1; the D gene is possibly TRBD1 (5 bases). The ends were cut back, 4 bases at V and 3 bases at J, with 15 bases in the middle. This CDR3 contains 14 residues. From germline, CDR1 is SQVTM and CDR2 ANQGSEA. DNA for the CDR3: TGCAGCGTTGCCTCCAGGGTTGGGGACACTGAAGCTTTCTTT. It is translated as CSVASRVGDTEAFF.

V and J are TRBV6-2 or TRBV6-3 and TRBJ2-3; 8 positions match TRBD1. Trimming at V came to 6 bases and at J to 6 bases, leaving 5 bases not matched to a gene. The CDR3 is 13 amino acids. Germline V CDR1 and CDR2: MNHEY, SVGEGT. CDR3 in DNA: TGTGCCAGCAGGCTGACAGGGGCGGATACGCAGTATTTT. Protein sequence: CASRLTGADTQYF.

This chain connects TRBV4-3 to TRBJ2-7; no clear D gene. The germline CDR1 and CDR2 sequences are LGHNA and YSLEER. Trimming left V 0 bases short and J 1 base short, with 10 bases between. This CDR3 spans 15 amino acids. This CDR3 reads CASSQERIASYEQYF. CDR3 nucleotide sequence: TGCGCCAGCAGCCAAGAAAGGATCGCGTCCTACGAGCAGTACTTC.